Listed below are T cell receptor beta chains from one sample, sequenced in a study of cytomegalovirus exposure and HLA in healthy donors. Assay used: immunoSEQ multiplex PCR; TCRdb lists only in-frame clones, some missing. The sample holds approximately 160,000 clones, 76% seen once. The sample taken for sequencing was PBMCs. Every receptor here comes from a female donor in good health and CMV-seronegative. Each CDR3 is given with its conserved first and last residue. A D gene is named only where the DNA matches it firmly. The size field is filled for only some rows; it gives once, few, many or a size class.

d_call	v_call	clone_size	j_call	cdr3_nt	cdr3_aa
-	TRBV10-3	-	TRBJ1-5	TGTGCCATCAGTGCGGCAGGGTCAGCCCAGCATTTT	CAISAAGSAQHF
TRBD1	TRBV27	-	TRBJ1-1	TGTGCCAGCAGACGACCGACAGGGACTGAAGCTTTCTTT	CASRRPTGTEAFF
-	TRBV4-3	-	TRBJ2-1	TGCGCCAGCAGCCAAGAGGTCTATCTCACCTACAATGAGCAGTTCTTC	CASSQEVYLTYNEQFF
TRBD1	TRBV27	-	TRBJ1-2	TGTGCCAGCAGTTTGGACAGGGACTATGGCTACACCTTC	CASSLDRDYGYTF
-	TRBV7-2	-	TRBJ1-1	TGTGCCAGCAGCAACACCAAGACAGGGAACACTGAAGCTTTCTTT	CASSNTKTGNTEAFF
-	TRBV15	-	TRBJ1-5	TGTGCCACCAGCAGAGTCGGGCAGCCCCAGCATTTT	CATSRVGQPQHF
-	TRBV9	-	TRBJ2-5	TGTGCCAGCAGTGTTCGGAGGGGAGACGGAGAGACCCAGTACTTC	CASSVRRGDGETQYF
-	TRBV5-4	once	TRBJ1-1	TGTGCCAGCAGACATACCTCCTTCGGGACTGAAGCTTTCTTT	CASRHTSFGTEAFF
-	TRBV7-6	-	TRBJ1-6	TGTGCCAGCAGCCTGGTGGGGGGTGGGGCCCTCCACTTT	CASSLVGGGALHF
TRBD2	TRBV29-1	-	TRBJ2-1	TGCAGCGGCGGGACTAGCCATTACAATGAGCAGTTCTTC	CSGGTSHYNEQFF
TRBD2	TRBV7-3	-	TRBJ2-4	TGTGCCAGCAGCTTATCGGGAGGGCAGGGAGGCCAGAACATTCAGTACTTC	CASSLSGGQGGQNIQYF
-	TRBV7-9	-	TRBJ2-5	TGTGCCAGCAGCTTTGCAACAGGGAGAGGAGAGACCCAGTACTTC	CASSFATGRGETQYF
-	TRBV14	few	TRBJ1-6	TGTGCCAGCACCCACGGGGGTTTTAATTCACCCCTCCACTTT	CASTHGGFNSPLHF
-	TRBV5-6	-	TRBJ2-1	TGTGCCAGCAGCTTGGTCCAGACTCATTACAATGAGCAGTTCTTC	CASSLVQTHYNEQFF
-	TRBV7-2	-	TRBJ2-1	TGTGCCAGCAGCTTAGTTGCGACTACCATCCTTGGGGACAATGAGCAGTTCTTC	CASSLVATTILGDNEQFF
-	TRBV2	-	TRBJ1-2	TGTGCCAGCATCGGGGGGGGCAACTATGGCTACACCTTC	CASIGGGNYGYTF
-	TRBV14	-	TRBJ1-6	TGTGCCAGCAGCCACGGGACAAGGTATAATTCACCCCTCCACTTT	CASSHGTRYNSPLHF
TRBD1	TRBV7-2	-	TRBJ1-6	TGTGCCAGCAGCGTGACGGGACAGTACTTCTCTAATTCACCCCTCCACTTT	CASSVTGQYFSNSPLHF
TRBD2	TRBV19	once	TRBJ2-1	TGTGCCAGCCTCCCCGGGACTAGCGGGAGGGCCTACAATGAGCAGTTCTTC	CASLPGTSGRAYNEQFF
TRBD2	TRBV7-6	once	TRBJ2-2	TGTGCCAGCAGCCTCGGTACGACTAGCACGTACGCCGGGGAGCTGTTTTTT	CASSLGTTSTYAGELFF